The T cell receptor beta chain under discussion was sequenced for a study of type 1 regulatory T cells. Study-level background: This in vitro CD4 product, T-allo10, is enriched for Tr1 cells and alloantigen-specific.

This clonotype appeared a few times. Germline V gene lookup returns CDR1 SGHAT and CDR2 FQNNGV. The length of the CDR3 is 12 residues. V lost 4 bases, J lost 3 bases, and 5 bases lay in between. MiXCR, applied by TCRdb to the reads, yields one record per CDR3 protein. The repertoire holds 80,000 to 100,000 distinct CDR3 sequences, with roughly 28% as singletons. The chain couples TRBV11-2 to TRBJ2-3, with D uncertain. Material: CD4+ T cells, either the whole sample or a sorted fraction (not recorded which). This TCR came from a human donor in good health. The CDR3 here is CASSSETDTQYF. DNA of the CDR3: TGTGCCAGCAGCTCTGAAACAGATACGCAGTATTTT.